Below, 17 T cell receptor beta chains from the same sample are listed, as sequenced in a study of human T cells and chemical hapten exposure. TCRdb ran MiXCR on the RACE reads and lists one entry per CDR3 protein. The sample shows approximately 97,000 distinct CDR3 sequences, 27% of them seen only once. Time point indicated: patch test 3, about 24 weeks after DPC sensitization. Specified treatment: therapeutic diphenylcyclopropenone sensitization with weekly scalp DPC. Here the sequenced sample was whole blood, taken in connection with sensitization to the hapten diphenylcyclopropenone (DPC). These receptor sequences come from a man aged 35 to 55 with alopecia areata. Some clones in this sample may be carry-over from other donors' samples.

The rearrangement uses TRBV27 and TRBJ2-7; no definite D call. Germline CDR1 and CDR2: MNHEY and SMNVEV (reference sequence). V lost 0 bases to trimming and J lost 2 bases, with 11 bases between them. The CDR3 covers 15 residues. The CDR3 region has the DNA TGTGCCAGCAGTTTATCGGTGAACACGGCCTACGAGCAGTACTTC. Protein sequence: CASSLSVNTAYEQYF.

This chain connects TRBV2 to TRBJ1-2, with TRBD1 as a possible D gene (5 bases). There are 12 residues in the CDR3. V lost 3 bases, J lost 5 bases, and 7 bases lay in between. Germline CDR1 SNHLY, CDR2 FYNNEI. CDR3 nucleotide sequence: TGTGCCAGCAGTGATGGGGGTTATGGCTACACCTTC. It encodes CASSDGGYGYTF. The full variable domain, rest sourced from reference TRBV2 and TRBJ1-2, is EPEVTQTPSHQVTQMGQEVILRCVPISNHLYFYWYRQILGQKVEFLVSFYNNEISEKSEIFDDQFSVERPDGSNFTLKIRSTKLEDSAMYFCASSDGGYGYTFGSGTRLTVV.

V usage is TRBV10-2 and J usage is TRBJ2-2; 12 bases map to TRBD1. V shed 6 bases, J shed 5 bases, and the junction held 7 bases outside the gene matches. Germline CDR1 and CDR2: WSHSY and SAAADI. The CDR3 sequence is 16 residues long. The CDR3 reads CASREGTGGATGELFF. DNA of the CDR3: TGCGCCAGCAGGGAGGGGACAGGGGGCGCGACCGGGGAGCTGTTTTTT.

This clonotype appeared many times. The chain links TRBV9 to TRBJ2-3; D may be TRBD1 (6 bases). CDR3 length: 15 residues. Germline V CDR1 and CDR2: SGDLS, YYNGEE. Trimming took off 4 bases at V and 3 bases at J, with 15 bases between the two ends. As DNA, the CDR3 is TGTGCCAGCAGCCAACAGGGAAGGAGGACAGATACGCAGTATTTT. It specifies CASSQQGRRTDTQYF.

The V gene is TRBV6-5, the J gene TRBJ1-5; D is undetermined. Germline CDR1 MNHEY, CDR2 SVGAGI. V dropped 7 bases and J dropped 1 base, with 11 bases sitting between them. This CDR3 region has 14 residues. CDR3 nucleotide sequence: TGTGCCAGCAAATTGTCCGGGAGCAATCAGCCCCAGCATTTT. It specifies CASKLSGSNQPQHF.

This clonotype was recorded a few times. V is TRBV6-5 and J is TRBJ1-4; D is possibly TRBD1 (6 bases). CDR1 and CDR2 from the germline V gene are MNHEY and SVGAGI. Trimming left V 7 bases short and J 3 bases short, with 9 bases between. This CDR3 is built from 13 residues. The chain's CDR3 is CASKRTANEKLFF. The DNA for the CDR3 is TGTGCCAGCAAGCGGACAGCTAATGAAAAACTGTTTTTT.

The table lists this clonotype with a few counts. The rearrangement uses TRBV5-1 and TRBJ1-3; TRBD1 aligns across 7 bases. This CDR3 region has 15 residues. V gave up 0 bases and J gave up 4 bases; unmatched junction bases: 4. From germline, CDR1 is SGHRS and CDR2 YFSETQ. CDR3 in DNA: TGCGCCAGCAGCTTGGACAGGGGTGGCGGAAACACCATATATTTT. It encodes CASSLDRGGGNTIYF.

The chain employs TRBV20-1 and TRBJ1-1; D unresolved. The CDR3 totals 13 residues. The V end was cut by 6 bases, the J end by 6 bases, with 17 bases between. The germline CDR1 and CDR2 sequences are DFQATT and SNEGSKA (reference sequence). This CDR3 reads CSANKRGNPEAFF. DNA of the CDR3: TGCAGTGCAAATAAACGGGGTAATCCTGAAGCTTTCTTT.

In this sample, this clonotype turned up a few times. V usage is TRBV6-5 and J usage is TRBJ2-7; 8 bases map to TRBD1. Trimming at V came to 2 bases and at J to 6 bases, leaving 3 bases not matched to a gene. Germline V gives CDR1 MNHEY, CDR2 SVGAGI. This CDR3 has 13 amino acids. The CDR3 coding sequence is TGTGCCAGCAGTTACCAGGGGGCGGGCGAGCAGTACTTC. Translation: CASSYQGAGEQYF.

This rearrangement joins TRBV6-2 or TRBV6-3 to TRBJ2-7, with a tentative D call TRBD1 (5 bases). The germline V gene has CDR1 MNHEY and CDR2 SVGEGT. The CDR3 runs 13 residues. Trimming left V 6 bases short and J 2 bases short, with 11 bases between. CDR3 sequence (DNA): TGTGCCAGCAGACCCAGGGATACCTACGAGCAGTACTTC. This codes for CASRPRDTYEQYF.

This clonotype was recorded a few times. The rearrangement joins TRBV20-1 to TRBJ2-4; TRBD2 agrees at 10 bases. Looked up from germline, CDR1 is DFQATT and CDR2 is SNEGSKA (reference sequence). This CDR3 has 22 residues. V lost 3 bases to trimming and J lost 2 bases; unmatched junction nucleotides: 25. CDR3 region: CSASPKGWKAGGGSWSKNIQYF. CDR3 DNA: TGCAGTGCTAGTCCCAAGGGGTGGAAAGCGGGAGGGGGTTCCTGGTCCAAAAACATTCAGTACTTC.

This clonotype has more than one count but fewer than ten. The J gene is TRBJ2-7, the V gene TRBV27; D is unresolved. The V gene lost 4 bases and the J gene lost 3 bases, with 10 bases spanning the gap. Germline V gene sequence: CDR1 MNHEY, CDR2 SMNVEV (reference sequence). The CDR3 has 13 residues. As DNA, the CDR3 is TGTGCCAGCAGTTCCCGGGTCAACTACGAGCAGTACTTC. This sequence encodes CASSSRVNYEQYF.

The gene calls are TRBV12-3 or TRBV12-4 and TRBJ2-3; 11 positions agree with TRBD1. Trimming took 4 bases from V and 1 from J; bases not matched to a gene: 13. The CDR3 runs 19 residues. The CDR3 DNA is TGTGCCAGCAGTTCATCCGGACAGGGGGCATCATTAGGCACAGATACGCAGTATTTT. Translation: CASSSSGQGASLGTDTQYF.

This clonotype was counted between two and nine times. The chain recombines TRBV20-1 with TRBJ2-1; TRBD2 is a possible D gene (6 bases). CDR3 length: 15 amino acids. V was clipped by 3 bases and J by 0 bases, with 12 bases between them. Germline-derived CDR1 and CDR2 are DFQATT and SNEGSKA (reference sequence). The CDR3 loop reads CSARRSGSSYNEQFF. The CDR3 region has the DNA TGCAGTGCTAGGCGTAGCGGAAGCTCCTACAATGAGCAGTTCTTC.

This clonotype turned up a few times. V gene TRBV12-3 or TRBV12-4 combines with J gene TRBJ1-1; tentatively, D is TRBD1 (5 bases). V lost 5 bases to trimming and J lost 11 bases, with 12 bases between them. CDR3 size: 11 residues. The CDR3 sequence: CASSPGREAFF. CDR3 sequence (DNA): TGTGCCAGCAGTCCGGGACGGGAGGCTTTCTTT.

The genes are TRBV6-1 and TRBJ1-6; a possible D gene is TRBD1 (6 bases). CDR3 length: 14 amino acids. Between the trimmed V and J ends, which lost 5 bases and 5 bases, there was a span of 10 bases. Germline CDR1 is MNHNS and CDR2 is SASEGT. The CDR3 loop is CASSYRADNSPLHF. The CDR3 bases are TGTGCCAGCAGTTACAGGGCTGATAATTCACCCCTCCACTTT.

This clonotype was observed a few times. V and J are TRBV6-1 and TRBJ2-7; 13 bases agree with TRBD2. This CDR3 has 15 amino acids. CDR1 is MNHNS, CDR2 SASEGT, per germline. J was trimmed by 7 bases and V by 1 base; bases with no gene match: 4. CDR3 nucleotides: TGTGCCAGCAGTGAAGTAACTAGCGGGAGGGGGGAGCAGTACTTC. It is translated as CASSEVTSGRGEQYF.